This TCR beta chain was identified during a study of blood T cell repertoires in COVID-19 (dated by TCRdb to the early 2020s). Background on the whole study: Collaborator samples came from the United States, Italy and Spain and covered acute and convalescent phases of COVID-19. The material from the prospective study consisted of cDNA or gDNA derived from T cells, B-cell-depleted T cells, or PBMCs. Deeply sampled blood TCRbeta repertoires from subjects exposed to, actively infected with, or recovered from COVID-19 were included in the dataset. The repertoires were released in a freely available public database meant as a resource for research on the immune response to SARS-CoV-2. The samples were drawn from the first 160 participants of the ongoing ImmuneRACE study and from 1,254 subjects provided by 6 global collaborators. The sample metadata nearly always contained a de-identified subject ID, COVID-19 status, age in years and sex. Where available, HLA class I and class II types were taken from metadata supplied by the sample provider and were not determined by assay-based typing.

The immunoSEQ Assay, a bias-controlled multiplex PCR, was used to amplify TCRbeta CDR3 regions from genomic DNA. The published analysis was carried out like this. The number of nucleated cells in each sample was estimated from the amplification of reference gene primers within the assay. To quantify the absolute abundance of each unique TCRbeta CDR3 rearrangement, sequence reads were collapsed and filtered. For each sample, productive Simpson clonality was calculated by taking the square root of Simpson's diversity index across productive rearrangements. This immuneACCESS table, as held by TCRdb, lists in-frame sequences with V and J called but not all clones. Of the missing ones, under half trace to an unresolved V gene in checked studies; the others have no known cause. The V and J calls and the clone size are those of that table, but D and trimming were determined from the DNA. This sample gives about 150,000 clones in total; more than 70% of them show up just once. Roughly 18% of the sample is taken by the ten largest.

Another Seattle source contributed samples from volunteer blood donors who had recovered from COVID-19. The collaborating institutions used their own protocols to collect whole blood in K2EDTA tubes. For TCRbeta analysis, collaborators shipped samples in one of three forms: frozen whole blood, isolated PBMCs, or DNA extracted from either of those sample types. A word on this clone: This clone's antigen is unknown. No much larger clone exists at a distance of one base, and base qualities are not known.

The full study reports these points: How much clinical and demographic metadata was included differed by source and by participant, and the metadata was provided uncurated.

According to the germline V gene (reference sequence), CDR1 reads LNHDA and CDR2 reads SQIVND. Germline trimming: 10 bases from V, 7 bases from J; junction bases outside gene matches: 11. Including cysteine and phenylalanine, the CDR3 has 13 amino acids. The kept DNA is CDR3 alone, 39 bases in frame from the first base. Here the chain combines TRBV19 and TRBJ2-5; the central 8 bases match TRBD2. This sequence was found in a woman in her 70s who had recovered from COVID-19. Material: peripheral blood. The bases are TGTGCCACCCGGGGGGGGCCCTGGGGGACCCAGTACTTC. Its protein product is CATRGGPWGTQYF.